The 10 T cell receptor beta chains listed next were all sequenced from one sample in a study of T cells after yellow fever vaccination. In TCRdb, the 5' RACE reads were re-called with MiXCR into one record per CDR3 protein. The sample carries hundreds of thousands of distinct CDR3 sequences, 8.5% to 10% recorded once. Sequencing was performed on CD4+ T cells sorted from PBMCs, taken 5 days after the yellow fever booster vaccination. The receptors were sampled from a man in his late teens or twenties who received the YFV17D yellow fever vaccine.

This clonotype was counted between two and nine times. The chain joins TRBV30 to TRBJ1-1, with a weak D call TRBD1 (6 bases). Germline CDR1 is GTSNPN and CDR2 is SVGIG (reference sequence). Trimming took 2 bases from V and 0 from J, leaving 7 bases between them. CDR3 size: 13 residues. CDR3 loop: CAWSRGMNTEAFF. The CDR3 DNA follows: TGTGCCTGGAGTAGGGGGATGAACACTGAAGCTTTCTTT.

The J gene is TRBJ2-2, the V gene TRBV7-2; 7 nucleotides line up with TRBD1. Germline V CDR1 and CDR2: SGHTA, FQGNSA. This CDR3 has 15 residues. The V segment lost 5 bases and the J segment 2 bases; nucleotides outside the gene matches: 5. CDR3 protein: CASSPTGVNTGELFF. The CDR3 nucleotides are TGTGCCAGCAGCCCAACAGGGGTCAACACCGGGGAGCTGTTTTTT. Looking up the rest from reference TRBV7-2 and TRBJ2-2 gives the full variable domain: GAGVSQSPSNKVTEKGKDVELRCDPISGHTALYWYRQSLGQGLEFLIYFQGNSAPDKSGLPSDRFSAERTGGSVSTLTIQRTQQEDSAVYLCASSPTGVNTGELFFGEGSRLTVL.

This clonotype occurred many times. This chain connects TRBV12-3 or TRBV12-4 to TRBJ2-1, with D unclear. The CDR3 has 15 amino acids. Trimming pared 7 bases from V and 0 bases from J, leaving 13 bases between. CDR3 sequence: CASNSAGVSYNEQFF. In nucleotides, the CDR3 is TGTGCCAGCAACTCAGCCGGCGTCTCCTACAATGAGCAGTTCTTC.

This clonotype was recorded at least ten times. The chain employs TRBV7-9 and TRBJ2-3, with D unresolved. The CDR3 spans 14 residues. Germline CDR1 reads SEHNR; CDR2 reads FQNEAQ (reference sequence). V shed 5 bases and J shed 3 bases, with 12 bases lying between them. As DNA, the CDR3 is TGTGCCAGCAGCAGACTTTCGGTGACAGATACGCAGTATTTT. It is translated as CASSRLSVTDTQYF.

This clonotype was seen a few times. This chain uses TRBV15 with TRBJ2-3; 14 bases align to TRBD2. CDR1 LNHNV and CDR2 YYDKDF come from the germline V gene (reference sequence). The CDR3 spans 16 residues. Trimming cost V 6 bases and J 2 bases; bases outside gene matches: 4. CDR3 in amino acids: CATRGGLAGDTDTQYF. The DNA of the CDR3 is TGTGCCACCAGAGGGGGACTAGCGGGGGACACAGATACGCAGTATTTT.

This clonotype has more than one count but fewer than ten. CDR3 sequence reads: CASSYSPSPGEQYF. DNA for the CDR3: TGTGCCAGCAGCTACTCCCCCTCCCCCGGGGAGCAGTACTTC. The chain has TRBV9 and TRBJ2-7; D is undetermined. Germline CDR1 reads SGDLS; CDR2 reads YYNGEE. This CDR3 is 14 amino acids long. The V end was cut by 4 bases, the J end by 7 bases, with 18 bases between.

The chain recombines TRBV30 with TRBJ1-1, with unresolved D. This CDR3 spans 14 amino acids. Germline-derived CDR1 and CDR2 are GTSNPN and SVGIG (reference sequence). V shed 0 bases and J shed 3 bases, with 11 bases lying between them. This chain's CDR3 is CAWSVSGRHTEAFF. CDR3 nucleotides: TGTGCCTGGAGTGTATCGGGCAGACACACTGAAGCTTTCTTT.

The chain recombines TRBV5-1 with TRBJ1-2; no clear D gene. V lost 8 bases to trimming and J lost 3 bases, with 23 bases between them. Germline CDR1 is SGHRS and CDR2 is YFSETQ. The CDR3 extends over 16 amino acids. CDR3 loop: CASNPVGSTDYYGYTF. The CDR3 DNA reads TGCGCCAGTAACCCAGTGGGGAGCACAGACTACTATGGCTACACCTTC.

This clonotype occurred a few times. The chain couples TRBV7-8 to TRBJ2-1, with D possibly TRBD2 on 6 matching bases. The CDR3 loop spans 16 amino acids. The germline V gene encodes CDR1 SGHVS and CDR2 FQNEAQ. V was shortened by 3 bases and J by 4 bases, with 16 bases between the two germline ends. CDR3 sequence reads: CASSFGSLLRYNEQFF. The CDR3 nucleotides read TGTGCCAGCAGCTTCGGGAGCCTTCTAAGGTACAATGAGCAGTTCTTC.

This clonotype showed up just a few times. The chain carries TRBV20-1 and TRBJ1-5, with D perhaps matching TRBD1 (6 bases). Trimming stripped 2 bases from V and 3 bases from J, with 11 bases between. The germline gives CDR1 DFQATT, CDR2 SNEGSKA (reference sequence). CDR3 length: 14 amino acids. For the CDR3, the DNA is TGCAGTGCTAGATGGGGGGGCAACAATCAGCCCCAGCATTTT. It encodes CSARWGGNNQPQHF.